This T cell receptor (beta chain) was documented in a study of OX40 agonist ivuxolimab in advanced cancers. Assay used: immunoSEQ multiplex PCR; TCRdb lists only in-frame clones, some missing. The table lists some 74,000 clones, 85% of them singletons. The sequenced sample was CD4+ or CD8+ T cells sorted from blood, obtained in a trial of the OX40 agonist ivuxolimab. This clonotype originated in an adult with an advanced solid tumor such as melanoma, head and neck, liver or kidney cancer.

The CDR3 reads CASSPRLAGGLDTQYF. The CDR3 DNA is TGCGCCAGCAGCCCCAGACTAGCGGGGGGGCTCGATACGCAGTATTTT. The chain recombines TRBV4-1 with TRBJ2-3; 14 positions match TRBD2. The CDR3 loop spans 16 amino acids. With V trimmed by 4 bases and J by 6 bases, 6 bases remained unmatched. CDR1 is MGHRA, CDR2 YSYEKL, per germline.